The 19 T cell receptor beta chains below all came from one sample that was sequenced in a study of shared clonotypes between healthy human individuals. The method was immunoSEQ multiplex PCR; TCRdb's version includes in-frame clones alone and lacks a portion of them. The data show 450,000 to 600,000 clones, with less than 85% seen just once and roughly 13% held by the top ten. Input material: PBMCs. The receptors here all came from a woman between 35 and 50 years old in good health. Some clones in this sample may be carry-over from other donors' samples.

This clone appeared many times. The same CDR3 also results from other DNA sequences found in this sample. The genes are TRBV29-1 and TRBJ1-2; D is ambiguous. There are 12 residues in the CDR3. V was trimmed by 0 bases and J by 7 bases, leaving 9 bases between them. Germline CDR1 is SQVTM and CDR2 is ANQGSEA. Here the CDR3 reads CSVEDLLSGYTF. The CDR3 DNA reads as TGCAGCGTTGAAGATCTGCTAAGTGGCTACACCTTC.

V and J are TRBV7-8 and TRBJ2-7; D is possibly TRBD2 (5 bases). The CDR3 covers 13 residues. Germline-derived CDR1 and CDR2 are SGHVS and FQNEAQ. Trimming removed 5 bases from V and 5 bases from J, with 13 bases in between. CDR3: CASSLGLSDEQYF. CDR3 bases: TGTGCCAGCAGCCTAGGACTCTCGGACGAGCAGTACTTC.

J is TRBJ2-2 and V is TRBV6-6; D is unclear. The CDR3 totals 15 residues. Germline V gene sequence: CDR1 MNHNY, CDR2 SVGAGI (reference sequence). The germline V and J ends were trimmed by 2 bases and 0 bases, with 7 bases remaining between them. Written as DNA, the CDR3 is TGTGCCAGCAGTTACGGCGAATCGAACACCGGGGAGCTGTTTTTT. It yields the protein CASSYGESNTGELFF.

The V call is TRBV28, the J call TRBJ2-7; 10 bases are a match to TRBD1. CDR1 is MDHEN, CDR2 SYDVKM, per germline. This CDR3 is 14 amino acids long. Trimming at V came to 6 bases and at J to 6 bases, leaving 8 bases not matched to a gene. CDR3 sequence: CASRTGTGVREQYF. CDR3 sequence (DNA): TGTGCCAGCAGAACCGGGACAGGGGTTCGCGAGCAGTACTTC.

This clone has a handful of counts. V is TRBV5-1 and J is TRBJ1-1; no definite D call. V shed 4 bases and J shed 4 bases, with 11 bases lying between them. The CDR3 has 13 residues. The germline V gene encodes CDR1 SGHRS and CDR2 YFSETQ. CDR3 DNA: TGCGCCAGCAGCCTGGTGGGGAGCACTGAAGCTTTCTTT. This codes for CASSLVGSTEAFF.

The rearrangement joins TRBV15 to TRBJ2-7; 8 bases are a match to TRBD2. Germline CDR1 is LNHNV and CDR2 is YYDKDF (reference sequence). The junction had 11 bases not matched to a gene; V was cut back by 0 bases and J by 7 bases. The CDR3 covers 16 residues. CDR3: CATSRDAPGRAFEQYF. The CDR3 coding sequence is TGTGCCACCAGCAGAGATGCCCCCGGGAGGGCCTTTGAGCAGTACTTC.

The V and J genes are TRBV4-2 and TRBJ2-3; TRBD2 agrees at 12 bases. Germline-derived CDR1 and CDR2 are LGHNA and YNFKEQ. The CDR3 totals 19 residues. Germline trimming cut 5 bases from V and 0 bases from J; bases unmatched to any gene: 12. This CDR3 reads CASSFERTLAGGSTDTQYF. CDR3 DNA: TGTGCCAGCAGCTTCGAACGGACGCTAGCGGGAGGGAGCACAGATACGCAGTATTTT.

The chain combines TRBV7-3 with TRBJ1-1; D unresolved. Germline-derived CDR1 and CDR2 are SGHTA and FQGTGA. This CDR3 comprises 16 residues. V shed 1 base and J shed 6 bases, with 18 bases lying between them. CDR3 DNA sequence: TGTGCCAGCAGCTTAAGTCCCCATGGGTACAGAGCTGAAGCTTTCTTT. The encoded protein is CASSLSPHGYRAEAFF.

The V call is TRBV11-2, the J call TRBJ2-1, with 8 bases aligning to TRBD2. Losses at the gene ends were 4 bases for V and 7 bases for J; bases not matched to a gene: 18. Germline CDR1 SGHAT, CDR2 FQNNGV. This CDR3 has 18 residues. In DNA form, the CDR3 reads TGTGCCAGCAGCTCCGGGGTGGTGAGCGGGAGAGTTAAAAATGAGCAGTTCTTC. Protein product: CASSSGVVSGRVKNEQFF.

CDR3 sequence reads: CASTLGRIYGYTF. The CDR3 nucleotides read TGTGCCAGCACCCTGGGGCGGATCTATGGCTACACCTTC. V usage is TRBV28 and J usage is TRBJ1-2, with D maybe TRBD1 (5 bases). Trimming took 7 bases from V and 4 from J, leaving 13 bases between them. Per the germline V gene, CDR1 is MDHEN and CDR2 is SYDVKM. This CDR3 is 13 amino acids long.

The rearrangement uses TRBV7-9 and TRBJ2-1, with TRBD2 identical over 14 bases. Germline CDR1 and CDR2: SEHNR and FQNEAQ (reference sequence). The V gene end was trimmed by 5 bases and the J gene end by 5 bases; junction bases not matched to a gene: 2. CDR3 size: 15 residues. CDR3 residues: CASSRTSGRHNEQFF. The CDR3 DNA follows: TGTGCCAGCAGCCGGACTAGCGGGAGGCACAATGAGCAGTTCTTC.

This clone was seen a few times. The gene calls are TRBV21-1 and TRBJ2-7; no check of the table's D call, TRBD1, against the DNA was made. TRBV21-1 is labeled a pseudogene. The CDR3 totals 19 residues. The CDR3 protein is CASRRTGDLAGCGQNEQYF. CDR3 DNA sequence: TGTGCCAGCAGGAGGACAGGGGATTTAGCGGGATGCGGGCAAAACGAGCAGTACTTC.

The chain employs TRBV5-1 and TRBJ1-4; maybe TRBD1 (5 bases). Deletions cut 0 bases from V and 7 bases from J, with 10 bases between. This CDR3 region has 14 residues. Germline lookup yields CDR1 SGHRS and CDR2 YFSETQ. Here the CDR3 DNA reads TGCGCCAGCAGCTTGGTTTTGAGGGGTGAAAAACTGTTTTTT. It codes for CASSLVLRGEKLFF.

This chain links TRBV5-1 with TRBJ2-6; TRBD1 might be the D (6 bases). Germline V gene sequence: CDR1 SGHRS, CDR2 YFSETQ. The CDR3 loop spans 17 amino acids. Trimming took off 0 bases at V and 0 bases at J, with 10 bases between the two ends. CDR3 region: CASSLGVRGSGANVLTF. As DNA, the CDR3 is TGCGCCAGCAGCTTGGGCGTCAGGGGCTCTGGGGCCAACGTCCTGACTTTC.

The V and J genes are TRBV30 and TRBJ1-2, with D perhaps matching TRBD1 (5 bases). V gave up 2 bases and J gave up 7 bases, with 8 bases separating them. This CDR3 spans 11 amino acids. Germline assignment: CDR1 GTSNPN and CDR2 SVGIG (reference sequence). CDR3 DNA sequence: TGTGCCTGGAGTTTGGGGGGTGGCTACACCTTC. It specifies CAWSLGGGYTF.

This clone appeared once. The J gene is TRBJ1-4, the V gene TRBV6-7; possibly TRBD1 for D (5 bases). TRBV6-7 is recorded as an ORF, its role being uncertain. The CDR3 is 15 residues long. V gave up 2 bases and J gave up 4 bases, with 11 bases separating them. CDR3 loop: CASSYGQGNNEKLFF. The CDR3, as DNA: TGTGCCAGCAGTTACGGGCAGGGAAATAATGAAAAACTGTTTTTT.

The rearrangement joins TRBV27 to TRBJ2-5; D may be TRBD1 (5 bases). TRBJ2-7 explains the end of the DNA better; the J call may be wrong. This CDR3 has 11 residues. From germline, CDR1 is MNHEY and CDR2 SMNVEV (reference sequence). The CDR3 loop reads CASKGIREQYF. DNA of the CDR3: TGTGCCAGCAAGGGGATACGCGAGCAGTACTTC.

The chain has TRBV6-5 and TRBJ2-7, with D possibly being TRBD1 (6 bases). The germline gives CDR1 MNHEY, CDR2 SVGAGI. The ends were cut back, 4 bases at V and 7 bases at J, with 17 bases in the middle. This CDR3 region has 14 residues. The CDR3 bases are TGTGCCAGCAGTTCTGGGGGCCTATTCGGGGAGCAGTACTTC. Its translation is CASSSGGLFGEQYF.

In DNA, the CDR3 is TGTGCCAGTAGCTACCGGGACCACGAACAAGAGACCCAGTACTTC. Amino acid sequence: CASSYRDHEQETQYF. This chain connects TRBV19 to TRBJ2-5; D could derive from TRBD1 or TRBD2 (5 bases each). V lost 6 bases, J lost 2 bases, and 16 bases lay in between. Germline CDR1 is LNHDA and CDR2 is SQIVND (reference sequence). The length of the CDR3 is 15 residues.